A selection of T cell receptor beta chains follows, all from one sample in a study of T cells in Graves' hyperthyroidism and ophthalmopathy. TCRdb re-analysed the multiplex PCR reads in MiXCR, keeping a single row per CDR3 protein. Here the sample spans fewer than 750,000 distinct CDR3 sequences, 46% being singletons. Sequenced material: peripheral blood or thyroid tissue (not recorded which). The source is a woman aged 18 to 35 with Graves' hyperthyroidism. Each CDR3 is given with its conserved first and last residue. Fields, in order: V gene, J gene, clone size, D gene, CDR3 length, CDR3 DNA, CDR3 protein. A D gene is named only where the DNA matches it firmly. Clone size appears in some rows only: once, few, many, or a class for an expanded clone.

>TRBV12-3/TRBV12-4|TRBJ2-5|.|TRBD1|17
TGTGCCAGCAGTAAGGACAGGGGGAAGCATATTCAAGAGACCCAGTACTTC
CASSKDRGKHIQETQYF
>TRBV29-1|TRBJ1-2|.|TRBD1|15
TGCAGCGTTGAAATGGACAGGGGGGTGTCCTATGGCTACACCTTC
CSVEMDRGVSYGYTF
>TRBV24-1|TRBJ2-3|.|.|17
TGTGCCACCAGTGAGCCATACGGGGTAGGAGGCACAGATACGCAGTATTTT
CATSEPYGVGGTDTQYF
>TRBV6-1|TRBJ1-1|.|TRBD1|17
TGTGCCAGCAGCGACAGGGACGTCGGGGGTTTGGCCACTGAAGCTTTCTTT
CASSDRDVGGLATEAFF
>TRBV3-1|TRBJ2-7|many|TRBD2|15
TGTGCCAGCAGCCATGCCGGTGGGACTAGCGGCGAGCAGTACTTC
CASSHAGGTSGEQYF
>TRBV7-2|TRBJ2-7|few|TRBD1|16
TGTGCCAGCAGCTTAGTTTGGGGGACAGTCTCCTACGAGCAGTACTTC
CASSLVWGTVSYEQYF
>TRBV5-1|TRBJ2-7|many|TRBD2|15
TGCGCCAGCAGCTTGGTAGCGGGAGGGTTAGACGAGCAGTACTTC
CASSLVAGGLDEQYF
>TRBV10-1|TRBJ2-1|.|.|12
TGCGCCACCTCTGGGGCATCCAATGAGCAGTTCTTC
CATSGASNEQFF
>TRBV12-3/TRBV12-4|TRBJ2-7|few|.|15
TGTGCCAGCAGTTTACGAACAGAGGTTTCCTACGAGCAGTACTTC
CASSLRTEVSYEQYF
>TRBV4-3|TRBJ2-7|many|.|14
TGCGCCAGCAGCCAAGAGCCTAGTGGGTACGAGCAGTACTTC
CASSQEPSGYEQYF
>TRBV10-3|TRBJ1-2|.|.|15
TGTGCCATCAGTGAGTTGGGTACATCTAACTATGGCTACACCTTC
CAISELGTSNYGYTF
>TRBV29-1|TRBJ1-5|.|.|10
TGCAGCTTAGAAGGGCAGCCCCAGCATTTT
CSLEGQPQHF
>TRBV7-2|TRBJ1-5|.|.|14
TGTGCCAGCAGCGTCGGGACCACAAGTGAGCCCCAGCATTTT
CASSVGTTSEPQHF
>TRBV29-1|TRBJ1-2|.|.|13
TGCAGCGTTGCTCTACAGGATACTGGGGACTACACCTTC
CSVALQDTGDYTF
>TRBV19|TRBJ1-1|.|TRBD1|16
TGTGCCAGTAGTAAGGGACAGGGTTTTGCGAACACTGAAGCTTTCTTT
CASSKGQGFANTEAFF
>TRBV7-2|TRBJ2-7|many|.|12
TGTGCCAGCAGCTTGTATTCCTCCGAGCAGTACTTC
CASSLYSSEQYF
>TRBV7-8|TRBJ1-1|many|TRBD1|16
TGTGCCAGCAGCATTGGACAGGGGGCGGGAGCCACTGAAGCTTTCTTT
CASSIGQGAGATEAFF
>TRBV12-3/TRBV12-4|TRBJ2-7|many|TRBD2|13
TGTGCCAGCAGTTTTGCGGGAGTCGACGAGCAGTACTTC
CASSFAGVDEQYF
>TRBV11-2|TRBJ2-5|.|TRBD2|17
TGTGCCAGCAGCGCCCGGGGTAGCGGGAGGGGTCAAGAGACCCAGTACTTC
CASSARGSGRGQETQYF
>TRBV2|TRBJ1-6|many|.|12
TGTGCCAGCAGAAAGGGGGAATCACCCCTCCACTTT
CASRKGESPLHF
>TRBV11-2|TRBJ1-3|many|.|16
TGTGCCAGCAGCTTAGCAAGGAGATCGTCTGGAAACACCATATATTTT
CASSLARRSSGNTIYF
>TRBV5-6|TRBJ2-7|once|TRBD1|12
TGTGCCAGCAGCTCCGCAGGGGGCGGGCAGTACTTC
CASSSAGGGQYF
>TRBV11-1|TRBJ2-7|.|TRBD2|13
TGTGCCAGCAGGTCTAGCGGGAACAATGAGCAGTACTTC
CASRSSGNNEQYF
>TRBV7-9|TRBJ2-3|.|TRBD2|15
TGTGCCAGCAGCTTAGGTGGACTAGCGACAGATACGCAGTATTTT
CASSLGGLATDTQYF
>TRBV10-2|TRBJ2-7|.|.|13
TGTGCCAGCAGTTCCCGACACTCCTACGAGCAGTACTTC
CASSSRHSYEQYF
>TRBV7-2|TRBJ2-7|.|.|14
TGTGCCAGCAGCCAAGAGTACATTACCTACGAGCAGTACTTC
CASSQEYITYEQYF
>TRBV15|TRBJ2-7|once|.|15
TGTGCCACCAGCCAAGGTTGGTACACAGGAGGCGAGCAGTACTTC
CATSQGWYTGGEQYF
>TRBV19|TRBJ2-7|.|TRBD1|13
TGTGCCGGGCGGGACAGGGTCCCATACGAGCAGTACTTC
CAGRDRVPYEQYF
>TRBV7-9|TRBJ1-6|many|.|14
TGTGCCAGCATCCCTCCTGGGGTTCTTTCACCCCTCCACTTT
CASIPPGVLSPLHF
>TRBV7-3|TRBJ2-1|.|.|16
TGTGCCAGCAGCCCCTCCGACCGAGTCTCCTACAATGAGCAGTTCTTC
CASSPSDRVSYNEQFF
>TRBV30|TRBJ1-6|.|.|12
TGTGCCATACAGGGAACTAATTCACCCCTCCACTTT
CAIQGTNSPLHF
>TRBV29-1|TRBJ1-2|.|.|10
TGCAGCGTTGTGGGGGCCGGCTACACCTTC
CSVVGAGYTF
>TRBV12-3/TRBV12-4|TRBJ2-2|few|.|15
TGTGCCAGCAGCCCCCGGGGGACTTACACCGGGGAGCTGTTTTTT
CASSPRGTYTGELFF
>TRBV20-1|TRBJ1-2|.|TRBD1|11
TGCAGTGCTCCCCGACAGGGCGACTACACCTTC
CSAPRQGDYTF
>TRBV10-3|TRBJ2-5|.|.|13
TGTGCCATCAGTGGAGACCAGGCCGAGACCCAGTACTTC
CAISGDQAETQYF
>TRBV10-3|TRBJ1-4|.|.|15
TGTGCCATCAGTGAGTCAGCCGCCACTAATGAAAAGCTGTTTTTT
CAISESAATNEKLFF
>TRBV20-1|TRBJ1-5|many|.|16
TGCAGTGCTAGAGATCGGGTAGGAGGGGCTGATCAGCCCCAGCATTTT
CSARDRVGGADQPQHF
>TRBV20-1|TRBJ1-2|.|.|13
TGCAGTGCTAGAGGTCCTAGGACATATGGCTACACCTTC
CSARGPRTYGYTF
>TRBV7-9|TRBJ2-1|.|.|16
TGTGCCAGCAGTAAGACCGGGGGTAGCGGCTACAATGAGCAGTTCTTC
CASSKTGGSGYNEQFF
>TRBV9|TRBJ1-5|.|TRBD1|15
TGTGCCAGCAGCGTCGGGACAGCGTCGTATCAGCCCCAGCATTTT
CASSVGTASYQPQHF
>TRBV20-1|TRBJ1-2|.|.|13
TGCAGTGCTAGAAGCGAAAGGGGAAGAGGCTACACCTTC
CSARSERGRGYTF
>TRBV7-3|TRBJ2-1|few|TRBD1|18
TGTGCCAGCAGCCTAAGAAGGGGGGGACAGGGAACCTACAATGAGCAGTTCTTC
CASSLRRGGQGTYNEQFF
>TRBV2|TRBJ2-2|.|TRBD2|15
TGTGCCAGCACGCGGGAGGCTACGAACACCGGGGAGCTGTTTTTT
CASTREATNTGELFF